This T cell receptor beta chain is drawn from a study of identical twins. V shed 4 bases and J shed 4 bases, with 24 bases lying between them. The length of the CDR3 is 18 residues. The V gene's germline CDR1 is SGHRS and CDR2 YFSETQ. This clonotype has just a few counts. One entry per CDR3 protein results from TCRdb running MiXCR on the 5' RACE reads. Of roughly 1.6 million distinct CDR3 sequences in the sample, about 30% were seen once. The clonotype comes from a newborn girl in good health. What was sequenced was cord blood. V usage is TRBV5-1 and J usage is TRBJ2-4, with D possibly being TRBD1 (5 bases). CDR3: CASSLYLNDRSLKNIQYF. CDR3 DNA: TGCGCCAGCAGCCTCTACTTAAACGACAGATCCCTAAAAAACATTCAGTACTTC. Full variable domain (missing parts from reference TRBV5-1 and TRBJ2-4): KAGVTQTPRYLIKTRGQQVTLSCSPISGHRSVSWYQQTPGQGLQFLFEYFSETQRNKGNFPGRFSGRQFSNSRSEMNVSTLELGDSALYLCASSLYLNDRSLKNIQYFGAGTRLSVL.